The clone carrying this TCR beta chain was observed a handful of times. The antigen remains unidentified. This CDR3 region has 17 residues. The germline V and J ends were trimmed by 10 bases and 0 bases, with 24 bases remaining between them. Germline CDR1 ENHRY, CDR2 SYGVKD. The data stem from a study of T cell repertoires in cytomegalovirus infection. Turning to the study itself: HLA-B-restricted CMV epitopes that are well studied were used alongside recently identified HLA-C-restricted ones. Through public TCR beta signatures, both CMV infection and matching HLA type were indicated. Study results and limitations: Based on cumulative public TCR beta family frequency, carriers of CMV plus the relevant HLA were identified. The ex vivo response was dominated by HLA-C-restricted CMV-specific TCR beta clonotypes.

TCRdb reprocessed the reads via MiXCR and lists one record per CDR3 protein. The data contain approximately 730,000 distinct CDR3 sequences, 25% to 35% of them singletons. Sequencing used cultured CD8+ T cells from PBMCs, obtained from culture after CMV antigen stimulation. The receptor comes from a human donor in good health (CMV status not recorded). Some clones in this sample may be carry-over from other donors' samples. The rearrangement joins TRBV10-3 to TRBJ2-5; a weak D match, TRBD1 (6 bases). In DNA form, the CDR3 reads TGTGCCACCCGGTACAGGGTCGAAGCTCGGGACCAAGAGACCCAGTACTTC. This sequence encodes CATRYRVEARDQETQYF.